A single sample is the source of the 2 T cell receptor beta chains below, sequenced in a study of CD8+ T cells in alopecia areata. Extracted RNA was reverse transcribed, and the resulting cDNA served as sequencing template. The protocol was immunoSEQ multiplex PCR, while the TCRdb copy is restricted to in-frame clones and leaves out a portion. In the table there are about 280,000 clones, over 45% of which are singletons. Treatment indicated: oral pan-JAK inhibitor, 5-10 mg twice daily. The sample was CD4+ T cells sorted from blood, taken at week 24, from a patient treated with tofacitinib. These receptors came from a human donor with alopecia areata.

Written as DNA, the CDR3 is TGCGCCAGCAGCCCCGGGGGGGGCGCGGGCACAGATACGCAGTATTTT. Amino acids: CASSPGGGAGTDTQYF. The V call is TRBV5-1, the J call TRBJ2-3, with 8 bases that match TRBD2. Germline assignment: CDR1 SGHRS and CDR2 YFSETQ. This CDR3 region has 16 residues. With V trimmed by 4 bases and J by 1 base, 8 bases remained unmatched.

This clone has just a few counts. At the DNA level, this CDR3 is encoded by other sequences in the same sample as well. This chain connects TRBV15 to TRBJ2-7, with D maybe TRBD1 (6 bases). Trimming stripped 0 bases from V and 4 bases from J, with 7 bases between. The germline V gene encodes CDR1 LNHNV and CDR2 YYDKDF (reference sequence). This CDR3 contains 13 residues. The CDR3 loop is CATSRDRGYEQYF. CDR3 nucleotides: TGTGCCACCAGCAGAGACAGGGGTTACGAGCAGTACTTC.